Sequencing of this T cell receptor beta chain was carried out in a study of T cells after posttransplantation cyclophosphamide. The CDR3 has 13 amino acids. CDR1 is MNHEY and CDR2 is SMNVEV in the germline V gene (reference sequence). V lost 3 bases and J 6 bases, leaving 11 bases between the germline ends. This clone was counted ten times or more. The method was immunoSEQ multiplex PCR; TCRdb's version includes in-frame clones alone and lacks a portion of them. The sample has 30,000 to 35,000 clones, none seen only once. Specimen: PBMCs. The gene calls are TRBV27 and TRBJ1-2; D remains unclear. The TCR sequence derives from a woman between 45 and 65 years old in good health and a related stem cell transplant donor. The CDR3 nucleotides read TGTGCCAGCAGTTTTCAGGATTACAATGGCTACACCTTC. This sequence encodes CASSFQDYNGYTF.